This TCR beta chain was profiled in a study of blood T cell repertoires in COVID-19. Study as a whole: Nucleic acid was either cDNA or gDNA, and it came from T cells, B-cell-depleted T cells, or PBMCs.

Methods used by the authors: Reference gene primer amplification in the assay estimated nucleated cell counts. Sequenced by immunoSEQ multiplex PCR; TCRdb stores in-frame clones only, minus some. Clone size and the V and J calls come from that table; the DNA yielded D and trimming. The sample includes about 140,000 clones, roughly nine tenths of them seen just once. The germline gives CDR1 MNHNS, CDR2 SASEGT. Trimming took 3 bases from V and 4 from J, leaving 10 bases between them. This CDR3 is built from 15 residues. The chain combines TRBV6-1 with TRBJ1-6, with no clear D. The clonotype comes from a human donor in a cohort sampled during active COVID-19. The specimen was peripheral blood. CDR3 bases: TGTGCCAGCAGTGAGTCAGGTTTTTATAATTCACCCCTCCACTTT. Protein: CASSESGFYNSPLHF.